This is a list of T cell receptor beta chains from one sample in a study of blood T cell repertoires in COVID-19. Some clones are missing from TCRdb's copy, which holds only in-frame ones; the method was immunoSEQ multiplex PCR. The sample lists around 300,000 clones; roughly 89% were seen once. Sequencing was performed on peripheral blood. The receptors originated from a woman younger than 45 with active or convalescent COVID-19. Both conserved end residues are part of each CDR3. A D gene is named only where the DNA matches it firmly. Clone sizes are given selectively: once, few, many, or a class where the clone is expanded.

D | length | J | V | size | CDR3 | DNA
TRBD1 | 12 | TRBJ1-2 | TRBV6-5 | few | CASSYTGVGYTF | TGTGCCAGCAGCTATACAGGGGTTGGCTACACCTTC
TRBD1 | 16 | TRBJ2-2 | TRBV7-3 | - | CASSLFGDRGTGELFF | TGTGCCAGCAGCTTATTCGGGGACAGGGGCACCGGGGAGCTGTTTTTT
TRBD1 | 16 | TRBJ2-5 | TRBV5-1 | once | CASSLDGQGYQETQYF | TGCGCCAGCAGCTTGGACGGACAGGGGTACCAAGAGACCCAGTACTTC
TRBD1 | 16 | TRBJ2-5 | TRBV28 | - | CASSMTGRRIQETQYF | TGTGCCAGCAGTATGACAGGGCGTCGGATCCAAGAGACCCAGTACTTC
- | 15 | TRBJ1-4 | TRBV5-5 | few | CASSYLGGTGEKLFF | TGTGCCAGCAGCTACCTGGGGGGTACGGGTGAAAAACTGTTTTTT
- | 14 | TRBJ2-5 | TRBV4-1 | - | CASSPRGGLETQYF | TGCGCCAGCAGCCCCCGTGGGGGGTTGGAGACCCAGTACTTC
TRBD1 | 14 | TRBJ1-6 | TRBV7-8 | - | CASSLQGASSPLHF | TGTGCCAGCAGCTTACAGGGGGCGAGTTCACCCCTCCACTTT
TRBD2 | 15 | TRBJ2-3 | TRBV10-2 | - | CASRVSGANTDTQYF | TGCGCCAGCAGAGTTAGCGGGGCCAACACAGATACGCAGTATTTT
- | 13 | TRBJ1-6 | TRBV21-1 | few | CASSKVENSPLHF | TGTGCCAGCAGCAAAGTAGAGAACTCACCCCTCCACTTT
TRBD1 | 15 | TRBJ1-4 | TRBV6-6 | - | CASSYYGQGQEKLFF | TGTGCCAGCAGTTACTATGGACAGGGGCAGGAAAAACTGTTTTTT
TRBD1 | 19 | TRBJ2-2 | TRBV4-3 | - | CASSQEVLAQGAVAGELFF | TGCGCCAGCAGCCAAGAGGTCCTGGCCCAGGGGGCTGTGGCCGGGGAGCTGTTTTTT
TRBD1 | 16 | TRBJ1-5 | TRBV3-1/TRBV3-2 | - | CASSQGTGWGNQPQHF | TGTGCCAGCAGCCAAGGGACAGGGTGGGGCAATCAGCCCCAGCATTTT
TRBD2 | 17 | TRBJ2-2 | TRBV24-1 | - | CATSKGLAGANTGELFF | TGTGCCACCAGTAAGGGACTAGCGGGGGCGAACACCGGGGAGCTGTTTTTT
- | 13 | TRBJ1-6 | TRBV7-2 | - | CASRSAGRSPLHF | TGTGCCAGCCGATCTGCGGGGCGTTCACCCCTCCACTTT
- | 12 | TRBJ2-3 | TRBV4-2 | - | CASSQPTDTQYF | TGTGCCAGCAGCCAACCGACAGATACGCAGTATTTT
- | 13 | TRBJ1-5 | TRBV28 | - | CASSLYGNQPQHF | TGTGCCAGCAGCCTCTATGGCAATCAGCCCCAGCATTTT
- | 12 | TRBJ1-2 | TRBV28 | - | CASSFGGDGYTF | TGTGCCAGCAGTTTTGGGGGGGATGGCTACACCTTC
TRBD1 | 14 | TRBJ1-5 | TRBV30 | - | CAWSQGQGNQPQHF | TGTGCCTGGAGCCAGGGACAGGGGAATCAGCCCCAGCATTTT
TRBD1 | 15 | TRBJ2-4 | TRBV18 | - | CASSRQGANGNIQYF | TGTGCCAGCTCGCGACAGGGGGCAAATGGAAACATTCAGTACTTC
- | 15 | TRBJ2-2 | TRBV18 | - | CASTTPLVDTGELFF | TGTGCCAGCACAACCCCCCTCGTGGACACCGGGGAGCTGTTTTTT
- | 15 | TRBJ1-5 | TRBV9 | once | CASSGTGHSNQPQHF | TGTGCCAGCAGCGGAACAGGCCATAGCAATCAGCCCCAGCATTTT
TRBD1 | 19 | TRBJ1-5 | TRBV11-3 | once | CASSRRPEDRASSNQPQHF | TGTGCCAGCAGCCGGAGACCCGAAGACAGGGCATCTAGCAATCAGCCCCAGCATTTT
TRBD1 | 16 | TRBJ1-1 | TRBV9 | once | CASSPSTGGKDTEAFF | TGTGCCAGCAGCCCATCGACAGGGGGAAAGGACACTGAAGCTTTCTTT
- | 16 | TRBJ2-3 | TRBV24-1 | once | CATSDFGRGPGDTQYF | TGTGCCACCAGTGATTTTGGGCGGGGGCCGGGAGATACGCAGTATTTT
TRBD1 | 15 | TRBJ1-1 | TRBV28 | - | CASSFQDRARTEAFF | TGTGCCAGCAGTTTCCAGGACAGGGCGCGCACTGAAGCTTTCTTT
- | 14 | TRBJ1-1 | TRBV19 | few | CASNVVGFFTEAFF | TGTGCCAGTAATGTCGTCGGGTTTTTCACTGAAGCTTTCTTT
TRBD1 | 17 | TRBJ1-2 | TRBV4-3 | - | CASSQEPSGGSNYGYTF | TGCGCCAGCAGCCAAGAACCGTCAGGGGGATCTAACTATGGCTACACCTTC
- | 14 | TRBJ2-1 | TRBV4-3 | - | CASSQGLTYNEQFF | TGCGCCAGCAGCCAGGGACTCACTTACAATGAGCAGTTCTTC
- | 12 | TRBJ2-2 | TRBV19 | - | CASRDSYGELFF | TGTGCCAGTAGGGACAGTTACGGGGAGCTGTTTTTT
TRBD1 | 15 | TRBJ1-3 | TRBV2 | - | CASSETGGLGNTIYF | TGTGCCAGCAGCGAGACAGGGGGTCTTGGAAACACCATATATTTT
TRBD1 | 17 | TRBJ1-2 | TRBV4-2 | - | CASSPQRTGGGGDGYTF | TGTGCCAGCAGCCCCCAACGGACAGGGGGCGGAGGCGATGGCTACACCTTC
- | 16 | TRBJ2-3 | TRBV7-8 | - | CASTNSILGGGDTQYF | TGTGCCAGCACCAACTCAATCTTAGGAGGAGGAGATACGCAGTATTTT
- | 17 | TRBJ1-6 | TRBV19 | once | CASSPGVGQVSNSPLHF | TGTGCCAGTAGTCCCGGGGTTGGCCAGGTCTCAAATTCACCCCTCCACTTT
TRBD1 | 17 | TRBJ1-1 | TRBV7-2 | - | CASSLALDRVKGTEAFF | TGTGCCAGCAGCTTAGCGTTAGACAGGGTGAAAGGCACTGAAGCTTTCTTT